Below, one TCR beta chain is given with its context. Antigen specificity is unknown. Second doses were pooled across both intervals (about 4 or about 12 weeks). The CDR3 extends over 16 amino acids. CDR1 is GTSNPN and CDR2 is SVGIG in the germline V gene (reference sequence). The trim removed 1 base at V and 1 base at J, leaving 5 bases unmatched. The sample comes from a study of T cell responses to AZD1222 COVID-19 vaccine. Whole-study results and caveats: Compared with day 0, the breadth and depth of the Spike-specific TCR repertoire rose significantly after two doses of AZD1222. Reports say nearly half of spike-specific TCRs go after unmutated variant regions.

Libraries were prepared by immunoSEQ multiplex PCR; TCRdb keeps only in-frame clonotypes and omits some of them. Of around 190,000 clones in the sample, approximately 90% were seen once. The TCR comes from an adult who received the AZD1222 COVID-19 vaccine. The sample here was peripheral blood, taken 28 days after the second AZD1222 dose. V usage is TRBV30 and J usage is TRBJ2-1; 9 bases align to TRBD2. CDR3 in amino acids: CAWSGSGGRSYNEQFF. Here the CDR3 DNA reads TGTGCCTGGAGTGGGAGCGGGGGGCGTTCCTACAATGAGCAGTTCTTC.